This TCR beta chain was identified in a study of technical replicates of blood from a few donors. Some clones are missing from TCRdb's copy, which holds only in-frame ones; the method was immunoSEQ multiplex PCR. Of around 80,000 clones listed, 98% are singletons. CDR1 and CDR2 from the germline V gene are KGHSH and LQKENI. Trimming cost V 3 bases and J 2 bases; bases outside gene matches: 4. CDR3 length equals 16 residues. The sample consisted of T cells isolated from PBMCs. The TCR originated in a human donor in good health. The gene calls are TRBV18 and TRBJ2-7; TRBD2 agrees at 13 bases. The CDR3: CASSPGLAGNTYEQYF. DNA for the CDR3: TGTGCCAGCTCACCGGGACTAGCGGGGAACACCTACGAGCAGTACTTC. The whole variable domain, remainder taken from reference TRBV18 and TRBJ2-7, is NAGVMQNPRHLVRRRGQEARLRCSPMKGHSHVYWYRQLPEEGLKFMVYLQKENIIDESGMPKERFSAEFPKEGPSILRIQQVVRGDSAAYFCASSPGLAGNTYEQYFGPGTRLTVT.